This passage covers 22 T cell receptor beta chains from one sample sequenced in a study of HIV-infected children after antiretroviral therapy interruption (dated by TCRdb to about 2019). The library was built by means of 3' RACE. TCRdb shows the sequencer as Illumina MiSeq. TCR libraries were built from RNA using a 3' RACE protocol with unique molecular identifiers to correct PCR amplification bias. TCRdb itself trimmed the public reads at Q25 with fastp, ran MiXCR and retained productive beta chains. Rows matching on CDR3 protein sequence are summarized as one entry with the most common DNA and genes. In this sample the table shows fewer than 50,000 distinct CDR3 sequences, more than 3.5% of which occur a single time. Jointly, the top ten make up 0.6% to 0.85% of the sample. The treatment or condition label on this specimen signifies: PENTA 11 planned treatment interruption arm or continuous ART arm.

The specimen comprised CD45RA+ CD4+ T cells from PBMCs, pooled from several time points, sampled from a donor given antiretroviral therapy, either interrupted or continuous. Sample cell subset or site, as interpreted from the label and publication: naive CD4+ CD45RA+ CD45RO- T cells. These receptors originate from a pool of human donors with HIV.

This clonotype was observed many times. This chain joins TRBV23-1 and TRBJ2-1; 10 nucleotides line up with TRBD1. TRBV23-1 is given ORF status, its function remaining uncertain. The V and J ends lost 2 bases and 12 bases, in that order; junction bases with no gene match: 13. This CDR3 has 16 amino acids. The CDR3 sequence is CASSQGMGQGFTGQFF. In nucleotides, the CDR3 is TGCGCCAGCAGTCAAGGGATGGGACAGGGGTTTACAGGGCAGTTCTTC.

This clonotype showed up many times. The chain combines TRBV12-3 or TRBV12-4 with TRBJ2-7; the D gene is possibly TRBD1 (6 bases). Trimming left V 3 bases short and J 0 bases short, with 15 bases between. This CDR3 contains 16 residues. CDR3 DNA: TGTGCCAGCAGTTTGTTAGCAGGGGTTAGCTCCTACGAGCAGTACTTC. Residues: CASSLLAGVSSYEQYF.

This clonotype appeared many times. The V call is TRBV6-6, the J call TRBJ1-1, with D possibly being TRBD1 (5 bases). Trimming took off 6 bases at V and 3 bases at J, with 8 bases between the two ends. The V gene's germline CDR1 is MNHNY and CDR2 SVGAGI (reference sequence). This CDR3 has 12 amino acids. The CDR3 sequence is CASRVGDTEAFF. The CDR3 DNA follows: TGTGCCAGCAGGGTAGGGGACACTGAAGCTTTCTTT.

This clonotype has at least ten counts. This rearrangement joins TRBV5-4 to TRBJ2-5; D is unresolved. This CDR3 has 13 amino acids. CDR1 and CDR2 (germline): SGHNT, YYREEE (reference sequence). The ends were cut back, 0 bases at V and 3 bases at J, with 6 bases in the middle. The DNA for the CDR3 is TGTGCCAGCAGCTTGGCCGCAGAAGAGACCCAGTACTTC. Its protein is CASSLAAEETQYF. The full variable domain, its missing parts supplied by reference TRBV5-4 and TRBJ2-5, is ETGVTQSPTHLIKTRGQQVTLRCSSQSGHNTVSWYQQALGQGPQFIFQYYREEENGRGNFPPRFSGLQFPNYSSELNVNALELDDSALYLCASSLAAEETQYFGPGTRLLVL.

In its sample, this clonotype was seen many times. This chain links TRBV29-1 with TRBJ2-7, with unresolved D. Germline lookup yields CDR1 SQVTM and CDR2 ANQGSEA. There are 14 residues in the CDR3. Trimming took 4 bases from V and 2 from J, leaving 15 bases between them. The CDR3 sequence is CSVVQRGTPYEQYF. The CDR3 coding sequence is TGCAGCGTTGTTCAGCGCGGCACCCCCTACGAGCAGTACTTC.

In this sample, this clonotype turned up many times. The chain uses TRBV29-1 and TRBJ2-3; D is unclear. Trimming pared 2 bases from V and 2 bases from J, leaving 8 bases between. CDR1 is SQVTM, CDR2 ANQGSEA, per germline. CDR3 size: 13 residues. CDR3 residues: CSVEKASTDTQYF. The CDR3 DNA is TGCAGCGTTGAAAAGGCCTCCACAGATACGCAGTATTTT.

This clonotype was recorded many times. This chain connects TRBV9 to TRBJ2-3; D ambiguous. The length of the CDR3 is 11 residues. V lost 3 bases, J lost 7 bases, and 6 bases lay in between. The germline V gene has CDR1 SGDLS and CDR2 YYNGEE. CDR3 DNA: TGTGCCAGCAGCGGGGGAAATACGCAGTATTTT. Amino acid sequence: CASSGGNTQYF.

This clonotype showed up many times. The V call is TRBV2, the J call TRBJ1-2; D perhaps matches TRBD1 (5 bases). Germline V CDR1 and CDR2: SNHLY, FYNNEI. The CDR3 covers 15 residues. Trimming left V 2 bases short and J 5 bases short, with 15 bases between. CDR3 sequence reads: CASSEYLGTAYGYTF. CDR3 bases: TGTGCCAGCAGTGAATATTTAGGGACCGCTTATGGCTACACCTTC.

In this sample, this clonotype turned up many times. The CDR3 sequence: CASSLSGLTNYGYTF. CDR3 DNA sequence: TGTGCCAGCAGTCTGTCGGGACTGACTAACTATGGCTACACCTTC. V usage is TRBV12-3 or TRBV12-4 and J usage is TRBJ1-2, with D maybe TRBD1 (5 bases). The CDR3 contains 15 residues. Trimming left V 5 bases short and J 0 bases short, with 13 bases between.

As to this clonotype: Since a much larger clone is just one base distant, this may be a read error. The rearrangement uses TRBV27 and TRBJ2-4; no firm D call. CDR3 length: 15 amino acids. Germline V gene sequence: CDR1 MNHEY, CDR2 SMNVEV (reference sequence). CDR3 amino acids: CASSLDNLAENIQYF. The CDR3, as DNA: TGTGCCAGCAGTTTAGACAATTTAGCCGAAAACATTCAGTACTTC.

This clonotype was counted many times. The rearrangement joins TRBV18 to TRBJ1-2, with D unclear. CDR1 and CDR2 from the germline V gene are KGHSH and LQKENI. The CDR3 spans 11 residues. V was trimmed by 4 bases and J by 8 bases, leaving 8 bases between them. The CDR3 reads CASSRGEGYTF. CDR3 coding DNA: TGTGCCAGCTCACGCGGAGAGGGCTACACCTTC.

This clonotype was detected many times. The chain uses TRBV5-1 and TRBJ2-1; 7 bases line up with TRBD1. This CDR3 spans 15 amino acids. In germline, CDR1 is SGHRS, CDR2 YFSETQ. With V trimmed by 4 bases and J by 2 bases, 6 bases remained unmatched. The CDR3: CASSRGQGAYNEQFF. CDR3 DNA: TGCGCCAGCAGCAGAGGCCAGGGGGCCTACAATGAGCAGTTCTTC.

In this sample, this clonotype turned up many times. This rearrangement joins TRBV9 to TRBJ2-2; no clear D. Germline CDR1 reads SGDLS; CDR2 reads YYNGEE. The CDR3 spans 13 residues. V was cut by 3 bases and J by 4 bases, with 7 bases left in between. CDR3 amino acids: CASSAAGTGELFF. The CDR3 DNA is TGTGCCAGCAGCGCCGCCGGCACCGGGGAGCTGTTTTTT.

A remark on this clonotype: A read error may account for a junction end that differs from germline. CDR3 protein: CASSIQGHTEVFF. In DNA, the CDR3 is TGTGCCAGCAGTATACAGGGGCACACAGAAGTCTTCTTT. This chain links TRBV19 with TRBJ1-1; 7 bases are shared with TRBD1. The V gene's germline CDR1 is LNHDA and CDR2 SQIVND (reference sequence). The CDR3 runs to 13 residues.

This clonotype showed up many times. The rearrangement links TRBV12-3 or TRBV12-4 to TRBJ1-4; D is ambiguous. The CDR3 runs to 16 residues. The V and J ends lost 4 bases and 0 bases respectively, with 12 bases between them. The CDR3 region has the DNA TGTGCCAGCAGTTCCACCACAGTTGCAACTAATGAAAAACTGTTTTTT. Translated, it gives CASSSTTVATNEKLFF.

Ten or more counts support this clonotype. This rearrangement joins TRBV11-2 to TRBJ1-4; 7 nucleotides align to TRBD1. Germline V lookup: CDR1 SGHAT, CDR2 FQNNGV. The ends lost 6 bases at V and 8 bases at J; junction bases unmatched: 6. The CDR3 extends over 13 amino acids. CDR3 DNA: TGTGCCAGCAGTCAGGGGGAAAAGGAAAAACTGTTTTTT. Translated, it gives CASSQGEKEKLFF.

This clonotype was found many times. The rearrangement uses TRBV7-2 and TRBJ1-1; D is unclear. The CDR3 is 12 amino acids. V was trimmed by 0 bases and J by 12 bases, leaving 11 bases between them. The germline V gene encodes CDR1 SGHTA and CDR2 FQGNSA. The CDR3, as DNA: TGTGCCAGCAGCTTAGCTACGGGGAGGCCTTTCTTT. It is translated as CASSLATGRPFF.

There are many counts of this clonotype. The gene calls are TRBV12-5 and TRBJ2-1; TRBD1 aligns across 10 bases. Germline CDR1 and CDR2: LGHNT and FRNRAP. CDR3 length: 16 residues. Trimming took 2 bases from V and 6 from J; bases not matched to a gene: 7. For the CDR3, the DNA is TGTGCTAGTGGTTTGATAAGGACAGGGGGTTCCAATGAGCAGTTCTTC. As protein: CASGLIRTGGSNEQFF.

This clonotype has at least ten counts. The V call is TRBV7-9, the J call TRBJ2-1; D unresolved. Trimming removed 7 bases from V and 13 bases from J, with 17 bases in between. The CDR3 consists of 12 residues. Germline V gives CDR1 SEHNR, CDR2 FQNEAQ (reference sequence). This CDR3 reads CASTPDLGRQFF. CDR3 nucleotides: TGTGCCAGCACCCCAGATCTGGGAAGACAGTTCTTC.

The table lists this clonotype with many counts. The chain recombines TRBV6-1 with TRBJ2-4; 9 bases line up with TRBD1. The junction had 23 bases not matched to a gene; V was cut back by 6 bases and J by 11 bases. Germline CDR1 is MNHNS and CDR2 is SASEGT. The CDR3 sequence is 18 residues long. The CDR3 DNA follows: TGTGCCAGCAGCCCGCTACACGACAGGGGGGGCGGGCAGACCTTTCAGTACTTC. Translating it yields CASSPLHDRGGGQTFQYF.

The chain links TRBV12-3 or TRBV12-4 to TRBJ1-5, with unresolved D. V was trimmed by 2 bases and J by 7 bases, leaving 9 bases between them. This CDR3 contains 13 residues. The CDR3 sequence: CASSLTEDQPQHF. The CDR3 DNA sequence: TGTGCCAGCAGTTTAACCGAGGACCAGCCCCAGCATTTT.

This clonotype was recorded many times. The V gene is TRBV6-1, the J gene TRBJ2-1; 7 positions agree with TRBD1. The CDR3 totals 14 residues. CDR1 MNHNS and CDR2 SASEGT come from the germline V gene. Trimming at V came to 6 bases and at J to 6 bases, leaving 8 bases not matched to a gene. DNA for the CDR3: TGTGCCAGCAGCCCGACAGGGATCGGCAATGAGCAGTTCTTC. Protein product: CASSPTGIGNEQFF.